The 6 T cell receptor beta chains listed next were all sequenced from one sample in a study of regulatory T cells in long-lasting Graves disease (dated by TCRdb to 2020 to 2023). Library construction relied on multiplex PCR. The sequencer listed for this sample is Illumina HiSeq 4000. To build TCR beta libraries, CDR3 regions were amplified by Arm-PCR using iRepertoire HTBI primers. Using fastp trimming at Q25 and MiXCR clonotype assembly, TCRdb reanalyzed the public sequencing data and kept in-frame beta chains. Every entry covers one CDR3 protein and lists the most common genes and DNA from its rows. This sample gives 400,000 to 500,000 distinct CDR3 sequences in total; around 17% of them show up just once. 9.5% to 12% of the sample is held by the ten biggest clonotypes. Explained via the paper, the time point label denotes: newly diagnosed GD, antithyroid drugs for less than 3 months. RNA was extracted from PBMCs in TRIzol for both TCR sequencing and RNA sequencing.

The same specimen was also included in a second study, on T cells in Graves' hyperthyroidism and ophthalmopathy.

The sample consisted of peripheral blood mononuclear cells (PBMCs), taken at new diagnosis, from a patient treated with antithyroid drugs. The receptors derive from a woman aged 25 to 45 with Graves disease. Donor details come from another sample of the same person, matched by shared clones.

V usage is TRBV7-9 and J usage is TRBJ2-4; tentatively, D is TRBD1 (5 bases). From germline, CDR1 is SEHNR and CDR2 FQNEAQ (reference sequence). The CDR3 contains 16 residues. Trimming took off 1 base at V and 6 bases at J, with 16 bases between the two ends. The CDR3 bases are TGTGCCAGCAGCTTAGGTGGCAGGGTCCCCGGAAACATTCAGTACTTC. Residues: CASSLGGRVPGNIQYF.

The rearrangement uses TRBV27 and TRBJ2-6, with 9 bases that match TRBD1. Per germline, CDR1 MNHEY and CDR2 SMNVEV (reference sequence). The V segment lost 2 bases and the J segment 3 bases; nucleotides outside the gene matches: 5. This CDR3 comprises 17 residues. CDR3 sequence reads: CASSLGTGMVGANVLTF. The CDR3 nucleotides are TGTGCCAGCAGTTTAGGGACAGGGATGGTTGGGGCCAACGTCCTGACTTTC.

This clonotype showed up just a few times. The chain has TRBV6-1 and TRBJ2-7, with 8 bases that match TRBD2. CDR1 MNHNS and CDR2 SASEGT come from the germline V gene. The CDR3 runs to 14 residues. V dropped 5 bases and J dropped 5; count of bases not matched to a gene: 8. The CDR3 nucleotides are TGTGCCAGCAGTCCCACAGCGGGAGAACACGAGCAGTACTTC. Protein: CASSPTAGEHEQYF.

This clonotype was seen more than once but under ten times. The chain couples TRBV7-6 to TRBJ2-1; D gene uncertain. This CDR3 has 16 residues. Germline V gene lookup returns CDR1 SGHVS and CDR2 FNYEAQ. The V and J ends lost 5 bases and 0 bases respectively, with 14 bases between them. The CDR3 DNA reads as TGTGCCAGCAGCCCCCAGGTCCATCGCTCCTACAATGAGCAGTTCTTC. Translated: CASSPQVHRSYNEQFF. Filled out from reference TRBV7-6 and TRBJ2-1, the complete variable domain reads GAGVSQSPRYKVTKRGQDVALRCDPISGHVSLYWYRQALGQGPEFLTYFNYEAQQDKSGLPNDRFSAERPEGSISTLTIQRTEQRDSAMYRCASSPQVHRSYNEQFFGPGTRLTVL.

This clonotype was seen many times. This chain uses TRBV24-1 with TRBJ2-1; TRBD2 agrees at 8 bases. Germline trimming cut 3 bases from V and 4 bases from J; bases unmatched to any gene: 10. The germline gives CDR1 KGHDR, CDR2 SFDVKD. The CDR3 covers 17 residues. The CDR3 is CATSDPRTTSAYNEQFF. CDR3 nucleotide sequence: TGTGCCACCAGTGATCCAAGGACGACTAGCGCTTACAATGAGCAGTTCTTC.

This clonotype was observed at least ten times. The V and J genes are TRBV5-1 and TRBJ2-5, with unresolved D. The CDR3 covers 11 residues. Germline loops: CDR1 SGHRS, CDR2 YFSETQ. Trimming stripped 2 bases from V and 4 bases from J, with 3 bases between. The DNA of the CDR3 is TGCGCCAGCAGCTTCTCAGAGACCCAGTACTTC. This encodes CASSFSETQYF.